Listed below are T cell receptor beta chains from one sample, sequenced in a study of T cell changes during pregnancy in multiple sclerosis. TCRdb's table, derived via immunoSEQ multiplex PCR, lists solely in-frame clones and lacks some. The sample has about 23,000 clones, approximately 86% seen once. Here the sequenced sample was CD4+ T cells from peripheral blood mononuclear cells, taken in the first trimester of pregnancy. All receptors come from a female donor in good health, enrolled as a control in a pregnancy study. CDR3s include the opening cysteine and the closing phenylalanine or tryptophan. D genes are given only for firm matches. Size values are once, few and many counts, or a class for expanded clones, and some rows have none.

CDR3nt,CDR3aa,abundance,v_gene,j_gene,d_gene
TGTGCCAGCAGCTTGGGGGCCAGCGGGGGAGGGGATACGCAGTATTTT,CASSLGASGGGDTQYF,NA,TRBV5-4,TRBJ2-3,TRBD2
TGTGCCAGCAGCCAAGATGCCAGCGGGAGGTTCTACGAGCAGTACTTC,CASSQDASGRFYEQYF,few,TRBV4-2,TRBJ2-7,TRBD2
TGTGCCAGCAGCGATTACAGTAATCGGGGCTACACCTTC,CASSDYSNRGYTF,few,TRBV9,TRBJ1-2,NA
TGTGCCAGCAGCGTAGCAGGGGCCGGAGTGTGGAATGAGCAGTTCTTC,CASSVAGAGVWNEQFF,few,TRBV9,TRBJ2-1,NA
TGTGCCAGCAGCTTCGACAGACGGAACACCGGGGAGCTGTTTTTT,CASSFDRRNTGELFF,NA,TRBV7-6,TRBJ2-2,NA
TGTGCCAGCAGCTTAGAGCGGGGGGGCTTCTACGAGCAGTACTTC,CASSLERGGFYEQYF,few,TRBV7-2,TRBJ2-7,TRBD2
TGTGCCAGCCCTATGAGGCCTGGGTACGAGCAGTACTTC,CASPMRPGYEQYF,NA,TRBV27,TRBJ2-7,NA
TGTGCCAGCAGCGTCCTAGCGGGCAACAATGAGCAGTTCTTC,CASSVLAGNNEQFF,NA,TRBV9,TRBJ2-1,TRBD2
TGTGCCTGGAGTAGTAGACTCGGGGGGGAGCCCCAGCATTTT,CAWSSRLGGEPQHF,NA,TRBV30,TRBJ1-5,NA
TGCAGCGTTGTTAGGGACAGAGGTCAGTTCTTC,CSVVRDRGQFF,NA,TRBV29-1,TRBJ2-1,TRBD1
TGTGCCAGCAGCTTAGCGGGAGGGCCCGGGGAGCTGTTTTTT,CASSLAGGPGELFF,NA,TRBV7-3,TRBJ2-2,TRBD2
TGTGCCAGCAGTGAAGTCATGGGGGGGGCAGCCGGGGCCAACGTCCTGACTTTC,CASSEVMGGAAGANVLTF,few,TRBV6-1,TRBJ2-6,NA
TGCGCCAGCAGCCAAGATTGGGCTATTAGCAATCAGCCCCAGCATTTT,CASSQDWAISNQPQHF,NA,TRBV4-3,TRBJ1-5,NA
TGTGCCAGTAGTCCACGGACTAGTCCACCCGGGGAGCTGTTTTTT,CASSPRTSPPGELFF,NA,TRBV19,TRBJ2-2,TRBD2
TGTGCCAGCAGTGAACAGGGGCACGACGAGCAGTACTTC,CASSEQGHDEQYF,NA,TRBV6-1,TRBJ2-7,NA
TGTGCCAGCAGCTTAGCTACTGAGGGCTCCATTCAGTACTTC,CASSLATEGSIQYF,few,TRBV7-8,TRBJ2-4,NA
TGTGCCAGCAGCTTAAGAGGAGTCTACACTGAAGCTTTCTTT,CASSLRGVYTEAFF,NA,TRBV7-3,TRBJ1-1,NA
TGTGCCAGCAGTTTTCCTCGACTAGCGGGGATGGAGACCCAGTACTTC,CASSFPRLAGMETQYF,NA,TRBV28,TRBJ2-5,TRBD2
TGTGCCAGCAGCCCCGGGACAGGCGGTAGCAATCAGCCCCAGCATTTT,CASSPGTGGSNQPQHF,once,TRBV7-9,TRBJ1-5,TRBD1
TGTGCCAGCGGACAGGGTTATGGCTACACCTTC,CASGQGYGYTF,NA,TRBV6-5,TRBJ1-2,TRBD1
TGTGCCAGCAGCTCAGGACAGAACACAGATACGCAGTATTTT,CASSSGQNTDTQYF,NA,TRBV5-5,TRBJ2-3,NA
TGTGCCAGCAGCCGCCGGACAGACACCGGGGAGCTGTTTTTT,CASSRRTDTGELFF,NA,TRBV7-2,TRBJ2-2,NA
TGTGCCAGTAGTGTTACCCCAGAGAGCGGTGAAGCTTTCTTT,CASSVTPESGEAFF,NA,TRBV19,TRBJ1-1,NA
TGTGCCAGCAGCCTCCGTAGCGGGGGACCCTACGAGCAGTACTTC,CASSLRSGGPYEQYF,NA,TRBV9,TRBJ2-7,TRBD2
TGCGCCAGCAGTGGCGGGGTATTGGAGACCCAGTACTTC,CASSGGVLETQYF,NA,TRBV4-3,TRBJ2-5,NA
TGTGCCAGCAGCGTAGGGGACAGGGGGCCCCTAGAGCAGTACTTC,CASSVGDRGPLEQYF,NA,TRBV9,TRBJ2-7,TRBD1
TGTGCCAGCAGCCTCGGGACAGCGGTGAATCAGCCCCAGCATTTT,CASSLGTAVNQPQHF,NA,TRBV5-6,TRBJ1-5,TRBD1
TGTGCCAGCAGTGATTCCCCGGGACAGGGTATTGAGACCCAGTACTTC,CASSDSPGQGIETQYF,NA,TRBV6-4,TRBJ2-5,TRBD1
TGTGCCAGCAGCTTATTACTGAGCTCCTACAATGAGCAGTTCTTC,CASSLLLSSYNEQFF,NA,TRBV28,TRBJ2-1,NA
TGTGCCAGCACCTCCCCTTATGGCTACACCTTC,CASTSPYGYTF,NA,TRBV28,TRBJ1-2,NA
TGTGCCAGCAGTTACTCGAAGGGGACTAACTACGAGCAGTACTTC,CASSYSKGTNYEQYF,NA,TRBV6-5,TRBJ2-7,TRBD2
TGTGCCAGCAGCTTCACAGGGGATTCACCCCTCCACTTT,CASSFTGDSPLHF,NA,TRBV7-9,TRBJ1-6,TRBD1
TGTGCCAGCAGCCAAATGGTGACAGGGACTGAAGCTTTCTTT,CASSQMVTGTEAFF,NA,TRBV4-2,TRBJ1-1,TRBD1
TGTGCCAGCATCGGGACAGCCGATAACTATGGCTACACCTTC,CASIGTADNYGYTF,NA,TRBV6-5,TRBJ1-2,TRBD1